This entry lists 31 T cell receptor beta chains sequenced from one sample in a study of blood T cell repertoires in COVID-19. Produced via immunoSEQ multiplex PCR; TCRdb's table is partial and in-frame only. The data hold approximately 170,000 clones, with 88% observed a single time. The specimen sequenced was peripheral blood. All receptors come from a man aged 25 to 40 with acute or convalescent COVID-19.

In nucleotides, the CDR3 is TGTGCCATCAGTGGCACTTACCTCGGGGGGCTGAACACTGAAGCTTTCTTT. The encoded protein is CAISGTYLGGLNTEAFF. This chain joins TRBV10-3 and TRBJ1-1; a weak D match, TRBD1 (6 bases). This CDR3 has 17 residues. V lost 4 bases and J lost 0, with 18 bases in between. Germline loops: CDR1 ENHRY, CDR2 SYGVKD.

This chain uses TRBV5-1 with TRBJ2-4; a weak D match, TRBD1 (6 bases). The CDR3 contains 15 residues. The V gene's germline CDR1 is SGHRS and CDR2 YFSETQ. Trimming shortened V by 4 bases and J by 9 bases, and 20 bases separated the two germline ends. CDR3 DNA: TGCGCCAGCAGCCCGTCGTACGGTCCAGGGGTCATTCAGTACTTC. Translation gives CASSPSYGPGVIQYF.

The chain employs TRBV11-1 and TRBJ1-1; TRBD1 matches at 10 bases. CDR3 length: 15 residues. The trim removed 5 bases at V and 8 bases at J, leaving 11 bases unmatched. Looked up from germline, CDR1 is SGHAT and CDR2 is FQDESV (reference sequence). The CDR3 region is CASSLLGTGAPEAFF. The CDR3 nucleotides are TGTGCCAGCAGCCTTCTCGGGACAGGGGCCCCAGAAGCTTTCTTT.

The chain couples TRBV7-4 to TRBJ1-5; 7 bases fit TRBD1. Germline V gene data show CDR1 as SGHVT and CDR2 as SQSDAQ. Trimming removed 0 bases from V and 6 bases from J; junction bases left unmatched: 5. This CDR3 comprises 15 residues. The CDR3 DNA reads as TGTGCCAGCAGCTTAGCGACAGGGTATGGTCAGCCCCAGCATTTT. Translation gives CASSLATGYGQPQHF. Full variable domain (rest looked up from reference TRBV7-4 and TRBJ1-5): GAGVSQSPRYKVAKRGRDVALRCDSISGHVTLYWYRQTLGQGSEVLTYSQSDAQRDKSGRPSGRFSAERPERSVSTLKIQRTEQGDSAVYLCASSLATGYGQPQHFGDGTRLSIL.

The count of this clone is one. The J gene is TRBJ2-7, the V gene TRBV7-2, with D tentatively TRBD1 (6 bases). Deletions cut 5 bases from V and 2 bases from J, with 16 bases between. CDR3 length equals 15 residues. CDR1 is SGHTA and CDR2 is FQGNSA in the germline V gene. The CDR3 reads CASSHTGIKPYEQYF. The CDR3 nucleotides read TGTGCCAGCAGCCATACAGGGATCAAGCCCTACGAGCAGTACTTC. Filled out from reference TRBV7-2 and TRBJ2-7, the complete variable domain reads GAGVSQSPSNKVTEKGKDVELRCDPISGHTALYWYRQSLGQGLEFLIYFQGNSAPDKSGLPSDRFSAERTGGSVSTLTIQRTQQEDSAVYLCASSHTGIKPYEQYFGPGTRLTVT.

The chain is built from TRBV12-3 or TRBV12-4 and TRBJ2-1; the match to TRBD2 covers 11 bases. The CDR3 spans 13 residues. Trimming took 2 bases from V and 14 from J; bases not matched to a gene: 5. The CDR3 region is CASSLLAGGDEFF. As DNA, the CDR3 is TGTGCCAGCAGTTTACTAGCGGGAGGCGATGAGTTCTTC.

The rearrangement links TRBV7-3 to TRBJ2-5; TRBD1 aligns across 9 bases. The CDR3 has 13 amino acids. Germline V gene sequence: CDR1 SGHTA, CDR2 FQGTGA. The J segment lost 5 bases and the V segment lost 6 bases, leaving 4 bases of the junction unmatched. The CDR3: CASSTGGPETQYF. Written as DNA, the CDR3 is TGTGCCAGCAGTACAGGGGGCCCTGAGACCCAGTACTTC.

The rearrangement uses TRBV7-2 and TRBJ1-1; 9 nucleotides line up with TRBD1. CDR3 size: 19 residues. The germline gives CDR1 SGHTA, CDR2 FQGNSA. V was pared by 1 base and J by 6 bases, with 18 bases of the junction left unmatched. The CDR3 DNA is TGTGCCAGCAGCTTAGAACTTGTGGGGCTAAGGACAGGGGACCCTGAAGCTTTCTTT. Amino acids: CASSLELVGLRTGDPEAFF. Full variable domain (outside the CDR3, taken from reference TRBV7-2 and TRBJ1-1): GAGVSQSPSNKVTEKGKDVELRCDPISGHTALYWYRQSLGQGLEFLIYFQGNSAPDKSGLPSDRFSAERTGGSVSTLTIQRTQQEDSAVYLCASSLELVGLRTGDPEAFFGQGTRLTVV.

The chain links TRBV28 to TRBJ1-2, with 10 bases fitting TRBD1. After removal of 3 bases from V and 8 bases from J, the junction contained 9 bases not matched to a gene. The CDR3 has 15 residues. CDR1 and CDR2 from the germline V gene are MDHEN and SYDVKM. This chain's CDR3 is CASSFSRQGARGYTF. CDR3 coding DNA: TGTGCCAGCAGTTTTTCGCGACAGGGGGCTAGGGGCTACACCTTC.

Of note for this clone: Within the sample, other DNA sequences also encode this same CDR3. The J gene is TRBJ1-3, the V gene TRBV3-1 (or the pseudogene TRBV3-2); maybe TRBD1 (5 bases). V was clipped by 2 bases and J by 1 base, with 6 bases between them. CDR1 is LGHDT, CDR2 YNNKEL, per germline (reference sequence). The CDR3 is 14 residues long. The DNA of the CDR3 is TGTGCCAGCAGCCAACAGGGTTCTGGAAACACCATATATTTT. This sequence encodes CASSQQGSGNTIYF.

The rearrangement uses TRBV28 and TRBJ2-1; D may be TRBD2 (6 bases). V shed 7 bases and J shed 0 bases, with 10 bases lying between them. The V gene's germline CDR1 is MDHEN and CDR2 SYDVKM. This CDR3 is built from 14 residues. The CDR3 nucleotides read TGTGCCAGCAAGGCGGGGAGCTCCTACAATGAGCAGTTCTTC. Protein product: CASKAGSSYNEQFF.

The chain recombines TRBV19 with TRBJ1-3; D perhaps matches TRBD1 (6 bases). The germline V and J ends were trimmed by 7 bases and 4 bases, with 11 bases remaining between them. The CDR3 sequence is 13 residues long. CDR1 and CDR2 (germline): LNHDA, SQIVND (reference sequence). The CDR3 spells CASTLGTGNTIYF. The CDR3 region has the DNA TGTGCCAGTACCCTCGGGACAGGAAACACCATATATTTT.

The chain joins TRBV9 to TRBJ2-5, with 9 bases fitting TRBD1. Germline CDR1 reads SGDLS; CDR2 reads YYNGEE. V was clipped by 5 bases and J by 3 bases; unmatched bases: 5. This CDR3 has 14 residues. This CDR3 reads CASRSTGGEETQYF. CDR3 in DNA: TGTGCCAGCAGGTCTACAGGGGGCGAAGAGACCCAGTACTTC.

This clone was found a few times. The genes are TRBV5-1 and TRBJ1-6; D unclear. The CDR3 length is 15 residues. Per the germline V gene, CDR1 is SGHRS and CDR2 is YFSETQ. V shed 5 bases and J shed 2 bases, with 11 bases lying between them. Written as DNA, the CDR3 is TGCGCCAGCAGACCGGAGAGTGCCTATAATTCACCCCTCCACTTT. It yields the protein CASRPESAYNSPLHF. The complete variable domain, with remaining parts taken from reference TRBV5-1 and TRBJ1-6, reads KAGVTQTPRYLIKTRGQQVTLSCSPISGHRSVSWYQQTPGQGLQFLFEYFSETQRNKGNFPGRFSGRQFSNSRSEMNVSTLELGDSALYLCASRPESAYNSPLHFGNGTRLTVT.

The chain combines TRBV5-4 with TRBJ2-5, with D possibly matching TRBD1 (6 bases). V was shortened by 1 base and J by 5 bases, with 18 bases between the two germline ends. Germline assignment: CDR1 SGHNT and CDR2 YYREEE (reference sequence). CDR3 length: 16 residues. The CDR3 nucleotides are TGTGCCAGCAGCTTGTATAGGGGCAGGGGCAAGGAGACCCAGTACTTC. This codes for CASSLYRGRGKETQYF.

Notes on this clone: Sequence at one end of the junction differs from germline and may be a read error. The chain joins TRBV2 to TRBJ2-1; TRBD2 matches 12 bases. Germline CDR1 reads SNHLY; CDR2 reads FYNNEI. CDR3 length equals 15 residues. The CDR3 reads CAISQLAGGENEQFF. The CDR3 coding sequence is TGTGCCATCAGTCAGCTAGCGGGGGGGGAAAATGAGCAGTTCTTC.

The V gene is TRBV5-1, the J gene TRBJ1-6; TRBD1 might be the D (6 bases). The length of the CDR3 is 14 residues. The V gene's germline CDR1 is SGHRS and CDR2 YFSETQ. V lost 1 base and J lost 6, with 8 bases in between. The CDR3 DNA reads TGCGCCAGCAGCTTGACAGGGCCTAATTCACCCCTCCACTTT. This translates into CASSLTGPNSPLHF.

This sequence joins TRBV28 and TRBJ1-2; D perhaps matches TRBD1 (6 bases). The V end was cut by 6 bases, the J end by 7 bases, with 12 bases between. Per the germline V gene, CDR1 is MDHEN and CDR2 is SYDVKM. The CDR3 contains 12 residues. The CDR3 region has the DNA TGTGCCAGCAGAAGGGGGGGGGTTGGCTACACCTTC. Protein product: CASRRGGVGYTF.

The chain combines TRBV6-1 with TRBJ1-1; D remains unclear. V was pared by 3 bases and J by 3 bases, with 8 bases between. The CDR3 is 13 amino acids. Germline V lookup: CDR1 MNHNS, CDR2 SASEGT. Written as DNA, the CDR3 is TGTGCCAGCAGTGAGTTGGGCGACACTGAAGCTTTCTTT. Its protein product is CASSELGDTEAFF.

This chain uses TRBV7-2 with TRBJ2-7, with 11 bases that match TRBD2. Unmatched junction bases numbered 2, after V lost 5 bases and J lost 5 bases. Germline V gives CDR1 SGHTA, CDR2 FQGNSA. This CDR3 has 13 amino acids. Here the CDR3 reads CASSKGLADEQYF. The CDR3 DNA reads TGTGCCAGCAGCAAGGGACTAGCGGACGAGCAGTACTTC.

This clone was recorded once. The rearrangement uses TRBV6-1 and TRBJ1-2; D is possibly TRBD1 (5 bases). V was shortened by 0 bases and J by 4 bases, with 12 bases between the two germline ends. Germline CDR1 is MNHNS and CDR2 is SASEGT. This CDR3 has 15 residues. CDR3 coding DNA: TGTGCCAGCAGTGAAGCTGACCCGGGACTCTATGGCTACACCTTC. This gives the protein CASSEADPGLYGYTF.

The V and J genes are TRBV2 and TRBJ2-7, with 8 bases lining up with TRBD1. After removal of 6 bases from V and 0 bases from J, the junction contained 4 bases not matched to a gene. The CDR3 is made up of 14 amino acids. Per germline, CDR1 SNHLY and CDR2 FYNNEI. The DNA of the CDR3 is TGTGCCAGCAGATGGACAGGGAGCTCCTACGAGCAGTACTTC. Protein product: CASRWTGSSYEQYF.

This sequence joins TRBV25-1 and TRBJ1-5; TRBD1 aligns across 8 bases. The trim removed 4 bases at V and 0 bases at J, leaving 2 bases unmatched. The CDR3 totals 15 residues. Germline CDR1 MGHDK, CDR2 SYGVNS. CDR3 amino acids: CASSGDRSSNQPQHF. DNA of the CDR3: TGTGCCAGCAGTGGGGACAGGTCTAGCAATCAGCCCCAGCATTTT.

The chain carries TRBV28 and TRBJ1-1; D is unresolved. Germline CDR1 reads MDHEN; CDR2 reads SYDVKM. This CDR3 has 15 residues. V lost 2 bases to trimming and J lost 4 bases, with 14 bases between them. The CDR3 spells CASSLATASGTEAFF. The CDR3 DNA reads as TGTGCCAGCAGTTTAGCGACGGCTTCGGGCACTGAAGCTTTCTTT.

The rearrangement links TRBV5-1 to TRBJ2-1; no definite D call. V was clipped by 5 bases and J by 0 bases, with 12 bases between them. The CDR3 has 15 residues. CDR1 and CDR2 from the germline V gene are SGHRS and YFSETQ. The CDR3 protein is CASRYQTSSYNEQFF. CDR3 in DNA: TGCGCCAGCAGATATCAAACGAGCTCCTACAATGAGCAGTTCTTC.

This chain joins TRBV6-6 and TRBJ1-5, with 10 bases identical to TRBD1. The trim removed 4 bases at V and 5 bases at J, leaving 5 bases unmatched. The germline CDR1 and CDR2 sequences are MNHNY and SVGAGI (reference sequence). The length of the CDR3 is 15 residues. The CDR3 sequence: CASSSGTGDDQPQHF. The CDR3 DNA sequence: TGTGCCAGCAGTTCCGGGACAGGGGACGATCAGCCCCAGCATTTT.

The chain links TRBV30 to TRBJ1-2; D not certain. The CDR3 is 13 amino acids. Trimming removed 2 bases at V and 4 bases at J, with 11 bases between. CDR1 GTSNPN and CDR2 SVGIG come from the germline V gene (reference sequence). For the CDR3, the DNA is TGTGCCTGGAGTCGAACAGATGGCTATGGCTACACCTTC. Encoded protein: CAWSRTDGYGYTF.

The chain recombines TRBV11-3 with TRBJ2-3; possibly TRBD2 for D (7 bases). The length of the CDR3 is 15 residues. Trimming took 5 bases from V and 11 from J, leaving 23 bases between them. CDR1 is SGHNT, CDR2 YENEEA, per germline. CDR3 amino acids: CASSPHRTSVGGQYF. CDR3 DNA: TGTGCCAGCAGCCCCCACAGAACTAGCGTAGGGGGGCAGTATTTT.

CDR3 nucleotide sequence: TGTGCCAGCAGCTTAGGCGGTGGGGCCAACGTCCTGACTTTC. Translated, it gives CASSLGGGANVLTF. The chain joins TRBV7-8 to TRBJ2-6; D gene ambiguous. Germline CDR1 SGHVS, CDR2 FQNEAQ. The CDR3 contains 14 residues. V was cut by 1 base and J by 3 bases, with 4 bases left in between.

The gene calls are TRBV19 and TRBJ2-1; unclear D gene. Trimming took 4 bases from V and 0 from J, leaving 13 bases between them. This CDR3 spans 16 amino acids. Per the germline V gene, CDR1 is LNHDA and CDR2 is SQIVND (reference sequence). Here the CDR3 DNA reads TGTGCCAGTAGTACCCTAATAGTCTTCTCCTACAATGAGCAGTTCTTC. As protein: CASSTLIVFSYNEQFF.

The V and J genes are TRBV30 and TRBJ1-1; 7 bases line up with TRBD1. The germline V gene has CDR1 GTSNPN and CDR2 SVGIG (reference sequence). Trimming took 3 bases from V and 0 from J; bases not matched to a gene: 13. There are 17 residues in the CDR3. CDR3 sequence reads: CAWSRGWASLLNTEAFF. The CDR3 DNA follows: TGTGCCTGGAGCAGGGGGTGGGCCAGTTTATTGAACACTGAAGCTTTCTTT.